The text below deals with one T cell receptor beta chain. The antigen remains undetermined. This sample is part of a study of T cell responses to AZD1222 COVID-19 vaccine. Second doses were pooled across both intervals (about 4 or about 12 weeks). V was clipped by 5 bases and J by 11 bases, with 19 bases between them. There are 14 residues in the CDR3. Germline CDR1 is MNHEY and CDR2 is SVGAGI. Study results and limitations: Spike as a whole was targeted by vaccine-associated CD4 TCRs, dominant at 160-218 and 743-854. Reportedly, nearly half the spike-specific TCRs target unmutated variant regions.

Clones were read by immunoSEQ multiplex PCR, and TCRdb kept only the in-frame ones, dropping some. Here the sample spans roughly 180,000 clones, just over 90% being singletons. This TCR came from an adult who received the AZD1222 COVID-19 vaccine. Material: peripheral blood, obtained 28 days after the second AZD1222 dose. V usage is TRBV6-5 and J usage is TRBJ1-5, with D maybe TRBD1 (6 bases). This CDR3 reads CASSNREGGMTQHF. The DNA for the CDR3 is TGTGCCAGCAGTAACAGGGAGGGAGGAATGACCCAGCATTTT.